The T cell receptor beta chain described here comes from a study of cytomegalovirus exposure and HLA in healthy donors (dated by TCRdb to about 2017). Some background on the complete study: An earlier analysis of some 500 of the donors reported approximately 270 Gb of sequence data and 100 million to 130 million unique TCR beta sequences from 190 million or so T cells. An early release that covered about 600 HLA-typed donors contained approximately 300 gigabases of sequencing data and 70 million to 100 million unique TCR sequences. The genetic ancestry cluster associated with self-reported Caucasian donors included roughly four fifths of the approximately 410 genotyped donors. The study was designed to test whether signatures of past pathogen exposure could be identified by cataloging public T cell receptors. The T cell repertoires of around 730 subjects were profiled by immunosequencing and related to cytomegalovirus serostatus. Along with the roughly 670-subject first cohort, a separate validation cohort of approximately 110 different subjects was used. To predict cytomegalovirus infection status, the study combined high-throughput TCR immunosequencing, statistical association of individual TCRs with disease status, and machine learning. A later analysis re-analyzed previously published TCR beta repertoires from hundreds of donors and added high-resolution HLA genotyping to study TCR occurrence patterns. Rather than using new phenotypic data, the later analysis identified candidate immune exposures from TCR beta sequences and from how often those sequences occurred across donors. An earlier analysis of 587 of the donors used high-throughput TCR beta sequencing to judge whether each TCR beta V gene segment behaved as functional or pseudogenic. Donor age, sex, ethnicity and CMV serostatus were compiled together with the repertoire data. Genome-wide SNP genotypes for about 65% of the 666 donors were used in a later genetic analysis, which treated that subset as a discovery cohort. All discovery cohort repertoires had been generated on a single sequencing platform. HLA typing covered class I and class II loci at four-digit resolution. Typing coverage differed by locus: A, B, C, DRB1 and DQB1 were typed in roughly 629-640 donors, DQA1 in 500 to 550, DPA1 in some 610, and DPB1 in 400 to 490. About five DR-DQ haplotypes were treated as single units for association and clustering because of strong linkage in the cohort. Among roughly 400 genotyped donors of the cohort, an average of approximately 200,000 unique TCR beta nucleotide sequences was sequenced per donor, of which approximately 19% were non-productive. Overall study results and their limits: HLA typing was unavailable for some donors at each locus, so association tests used only the typed subset. Most TCR sequences were observed very rarely across donors, whereas some public TCRs were present in many individuals. Roughly 15 rarely observed V segments, including chromosome 9 orphons, were excluded from the earlier analysis of some 590 of the donors because counts were too low. Only TCR beta chains were sequenced in this cohort, and the absence of alpha or paired-chain data limited detectable features. In a later analysis, about 16,000 TCR beta sequences were associated with specific HLA alleles at a false discovery rate of 0.05. A total of 150 to 200 TCR beta chains were listed by the study as associated with cytomegalovirus. A further reported finding was that TCR beta sequences accurately predicted the HLA-A and HLA-B alleles for most subjects in the first cohort. A later analysis reported that several top co-occurrence clusters appeared linked to parvovirus B19, influenza, CMV and Epstein-Barr virus. The 87-base-pair reads could not distinguish some IMGT-functional V segments, including TRBV6-2 and TRBV6-3, so those segments were excluded. In vitro tests confirmed that a few of the cytomegalovirus-associated TCR beta chains recognize cytomegalovirus antigens. A group of highly shared sequence variants was considered likely to be a technical artifact of the sequencing pipeline. In a later analysis, TCR association rates were found to vary across HLA loci, with the most associated TCRs seen for DRB1 alleles and the fewest for HLA-C alleles. In a later analysis, most CMV-associated TCR beta chains were found to appear HLA-restricted, with HLA associations seemingly driven largely by CMV exposure. In both the original and validation cohorts, the classifier was reported to diagnose cytomegalovirus status with high specificity and sensitivity. The only immune exposure information available for the cohort was CMV serostatus. A later genetic analysis reported fewer N-insertions in productive TCRs among donors in an Asian-associated ancestry cluster than the roughly 650-donor mean. An association between a missense DCLRE1C variant and V-gene and J-gene trimming of TCR beta chains was found in a later genetic analysis and replicated in an independent cohort. Correlated functional status among segregating V segments might reflect linkage disequilibrium, but an unknown experimental factor could not be ruled out. Broadly in line with IMGT annotations, most TCR beta V segments showed up in productive rearrangements about 87% or about 30% of the time in an earlier analysis of approximately 640 of the donors. According to the authors, the approach could potentially be generalized to other disease states and immunological phenotypes. Assigning TCR associations to individual alleles was difficult when HLA alleles, especially DR and DQ, strongly co-occurred. In a later analysis, HLA-associated TCR beta chains showed more clonal expansion and lower generation probabilities than non-associated chains that were equally common. Roughly uniform sequencing depth across donors was assumed in presence/absence analyses, although this assumption may not hold.

This clone was seen only once. Its recognized antigen is unknown. No much larger clone exists at a distance of one base, and base qualities are not known. V sheds 5 bases and J sheds 9 bases, leaving 14 bases between their ends. CDR1 and CDR2, looked up from the germline V gene, are MNHEY and SVGAGI. The CDR3 contains 14 residues, cysteine and phenylalanine counted. Kept here is only the CDR3 DNA, which spans 42 bases and is read in frame from base 1. Library construction relied on the immunoSEQ multiplex PCR assay. A mixture of 60 forward primers for TCR Vbeta segments and 13 reverse primers for TCR Jbeta segments was used in the multiplex PCR. Amplification of the CDR3 region of rearranged TCR beta genes was performed with a multiplex PCR assay on genomic DNA. The amplified TCR beta libraries were sequenced on the Illumina HiSeq System as 87-base-pair reads. Per the original workflow: Across the 670 or so repertoires, a later analysis counted approximately 83 million unique TCR beta chains, roughly 11 million of which were shared by at least two donors. A nearest-neighbor algorithm error-corrected the raw reads and collapsed the reads into unique sequences, merging closely related sequences to remove PCR and sequencing errors. CDR3 sequences were aligned to IMGT reference sequences to assign V, D and J gene segments. Each retained sequence needed at least a six-nucleotide match to both a V gene segment and a J gene segment. A rearrangement was called productive if the CDR3 had no stop codons and remained in frame with V and J, and every other rearrangement was called non-productive. Following IMGT convention, CDR3 was defined as the stretch from the second conserved V-encoded cysteine up to the conserved J-encoded phenylalanine. In an earlier analysis of around 570 of the donors, sequences lacking an unambiguous match to a single V gene segment were excluded. An earlier analysis of a few hundred of the donors called V segments functional above 56.7% productive rearrangements and segregating when the between-donor standard deviation exceeded 5%. A statistical classification framework was built for diagnosing cytomegalovirus status from the catalog of TCR beta chain sequences. V and J gene assignment, in a later analysis, came from comparing TCR nucleotide sequences with IMGT/GENE-DB human TR gene sequences. A later analysis assigned CDR3 sequences and most-parsimonious VDJ recombination scenarios with the TCRdist pipeline. A later analysis defined each TCR beta chain by its CDR3 amino acid sequence plus V-gene family, and excluded reads lacking a unique V-gene family. As a way to deal with suspected cross-contamination and a sequencing artifact, a later analysis dropped 500 to 700 nucleotide sequences that were highly shared and had low generation probability. In a later analysis, a clonal expansion index was calculated for each public chain from normalized within-repertoire ranks of inferred template counts. A later analysis computed generation probabilities with a VDJ recombination model fitted to out-of-frame rearrangements, and checked the results against IGoR. In a later analysis, hypergeometric tests were used to score TCR-TCR, TCR-HLA and TCR-CMV co-occurrence, with a repertoire-size bias correction applied to TCR pairs. In a later analysis, false discovery rates were estimated by permuting HLA or CMV assignments 20 times. In a later analysis, co-occurring TCRs were grouped using DBSCAN, and TCRdist sequence similarity was added for clustering within HLA-allele-positive subsets. For co-occurrence clustering, repertoires with fewer than 30,000 or more than 120,000 public chains were excluded, along with roughly 5 repertoires with anomalous nucleotide sharing. Not all clones reach the TCRdb copy of this immuneACCESS table, which keeps in-frame sequences only. Checked studies attribute under half of the gap to unresolved V genes and leave the rest unexplained. V and J calls and clone size are as listed in that table; D and trimming were resolved from the DNA. This sample lists 130,000 or so clones; more than 75% were detected once. The ten largest clones represent 1.1% of the sample.

In total, more than 500 healthy bone marrow donors made up the cohort. At the time of sampling, every cohort member was nominally healthy, though immune exposures that went unrecorded were likely present. The donor tested CMV seronegative, placing the donor among the 350 to 400 seronegative members of the cohort. Every donor gave a peripheral blood sample, and the peripheral blood mononuclear cells from that sample were used for TCR beta sequencing. The Qiagen DNeasy Blood Extraction Kit was used to extract genomic DNA from the blood cell samples. The sequencing input was PBMCs. The V gene is TRBV6-5 and the J gene is TRBJ1-6; a confident D gene designation cannot be given. This receptor was identified in a male donor in good health and CMV-seronegative. The sequenced DNA: TGTGCCAGCAGTGCTTCCACAAGAGGTTCACCCCTCCACTTT. Translated, it gives CASSASTRGSPLHF.